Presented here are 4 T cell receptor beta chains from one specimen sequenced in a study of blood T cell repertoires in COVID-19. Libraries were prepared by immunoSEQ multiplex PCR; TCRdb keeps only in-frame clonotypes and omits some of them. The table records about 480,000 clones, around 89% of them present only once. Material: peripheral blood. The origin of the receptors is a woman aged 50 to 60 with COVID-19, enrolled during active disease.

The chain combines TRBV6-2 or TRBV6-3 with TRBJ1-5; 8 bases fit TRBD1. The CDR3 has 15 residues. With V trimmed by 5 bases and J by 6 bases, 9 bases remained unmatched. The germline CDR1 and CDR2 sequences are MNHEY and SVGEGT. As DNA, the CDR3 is TGTGCCAGCAGTCGCGACAGGGGAGTCCCTCAGCCCCAGCATTTT. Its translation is CASSRDRGVPQPQHF.

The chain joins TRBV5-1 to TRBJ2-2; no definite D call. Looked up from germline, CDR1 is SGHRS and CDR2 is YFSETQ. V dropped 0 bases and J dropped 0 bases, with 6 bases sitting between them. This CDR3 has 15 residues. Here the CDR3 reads CASSLGLPNTGELFF. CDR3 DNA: TGCGCCAGCAGCTTGGGACTGCCGAACACCGGGGAGCTGTTTTTT.

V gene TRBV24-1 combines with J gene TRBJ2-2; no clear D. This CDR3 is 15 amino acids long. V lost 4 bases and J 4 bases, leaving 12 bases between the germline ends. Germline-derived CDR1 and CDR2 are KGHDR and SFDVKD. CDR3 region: CATSDQAPLTGELFF. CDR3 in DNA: TGTGCCACCAGTGACCAGGCACCCCTCACCGGGGAGCTGTTTTTT.

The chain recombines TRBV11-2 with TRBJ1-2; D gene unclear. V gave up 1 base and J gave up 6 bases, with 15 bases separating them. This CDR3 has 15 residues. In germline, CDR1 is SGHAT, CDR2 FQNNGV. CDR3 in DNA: TGTGCCAGCAGCTTAGGCCCCGCAGAAACTAATGGCTACACCTTC. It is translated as CASSLGPAETNGYTF.